Following are 32 T cell receptor beta chains from one sample sequenced in a study of beta chain features in type 1 diabetes. The study's findings and limits: Moderate yet significant TCRB CDR3 shortening was seen in Type 1 diabetes patients in all four CD4+ subsets.

Expressed TCRB transcripts were sequenced because the isolated RNA had all been reverse transcribed beforehand. Some clones are missing from TCRdb's copy, which holds only in-frame ones; the method was immunoSEQ multiplex PCR. Of some 370,000 clones listed, around a tenth are singletons. No cognate antigen is known for these TCRs. Sequencing input: central memory CD4+ T cells from blood. The receptors were gathered from a man aged 25 to 40 with type 1 diabetes.

This clone has only a few counts. J is TRBJ2-5 and V is TRBV6-1, with D possibly TRBD1 on 6 matching bases. Germline V gives CDR1 MNHNS, CDR2 SASEGT. V was clipped by 1 base and J by 5 bases, with 14 bases between them. The CDR3 has 15 residues. The CDR3 here is CASSEDGRGWETQYF. The CDR3 region has the DNA TGTGCCAGCAGTGAAGACGGCAGGGGATGGGAGACCCAGTACTTC.

This clone was found a few times. This chain connects TRBV5-6 to TRBJ2-1; a weak D match, TRBD2 (5 bases). Germline CDR1 reads SGHDT; CDR2 reads YYEEEE. Between the trimmed V and J ends, which lost 10 bases and 8 bases, there was a span of 22 bases. This CDR3 is built from 14 residues. In DNA form, the CDR3 reads TGTGCCGCATGTGAGGGTGGGAGAGGCGATGAGCAGTTCTTC. Its protein is CAACEGGRGDEQFF.

J is TRBJ2-2 and V is TRBV2, with TRBD2 matching 9 bases. Trimming cost V 8 bases and J 4 bases; bases outside gene matches: 5. The CDR3 has 14 amino acids. Per germline, CDR1 SNHLY and CDR2 FYNNEI. This CDR3 is CASVREGGTGELFF. CDR3 nucleotide sequence: TGTGCCAGCGTGCGGGAGGGCGGCACCGGGGAGCTGTTTTTT.

J is TRBJ2-1 and V is TRBV11-2, with TRBD2 matching over 13 bases. From germline, CDR1 is SGHAT and CDR2 FQNNGV. CDR3 length equals 14 residues. V was pared by 7 bases and J by 9 bases, with 6 bases of the junction left unmatched. In nucleotides, the CDR3 is TGTGCCAGCACCTGGACTAGCGGGAGCAGTGAGCAGTTCTTC. It specifies CASTWTSGSSEQFF. The full variable domain, rest sourced from reference TRBV11-2 and TRBJ2-1, is EAGVAQSPRYKIIEKRQSVAFWCNPISGHATLYWYQQILGQGPKLLIQFQNNGVVDDSQLPKDRFSAERLKGVDSTLKIQPAKLEDSAVYLCASTWTSGSSEQFFGPGTRLTVL.

This clone was recorded a few times. The CDR3 loop is CASSPGWGLYEQYF. The CDR3 coding sequence is TGCGCCAGCAGCCCCGGGTGGGGGCTCTACGAGCAGTACTTC. This rearrangement joins TRBV5-1 to TRBJ2-7; perhaps TRBD1 as D (6 bases). Between the trimmed V and J ends, which lost 4 bases and 3 bases, there was a span of 14 bases. In germline, CDR1 is SGHRS, CDR2 YFSETQ. The CDR3 extends over 14 amino acids. Full variable domain (remainder filled in from reference TRBV5-1 and TRBJ2-7): KAGVTQTPRYLIKTRGQQVTLSCSPISGHRSVSWYQQTPGQGLQFLFEYFSETQRNKGNFPGRFSGRQFSNSRSEMNVSTLELGDSALYLCASSPGWGLYEQYFGPGTRLTVT.

DNA of the CDR3: TGTGCCAGCAGCTTAGGCAGCTCAGGGTTCCTTCAGCAGTTCTTC. This gives the protein CASSLGSSGFLQQFF. The rearrangement links TRBV11-2 to TRBJ2-1; maybe TRBD1 (5 bases). V lost 1 base, J lost 11 bases, and 18 bases lay in between. CDR1 and CDR2 from the germline V gene are SGHAT and FQNNGV. This CDR3 has 15 amino acids.

The sample holds a few counts of this clone. DNA for the CDR3: TGCGCCAGCAGCTTGGGGTTTAGCAATAGGGATGAGCAGTTCTTC. It translates to CASSLGFSNRDEQFF. The genes are TRBV5-1 and TRBJ2-1, with D uncertain. CDR3 length: 15 amino acids. Germline CDR1 reads SGHRS; CDR2 reads YFSETQ. Trimming removed 0 bases at V and 8 bases at J, with 15 bases between.

This clone has more than one count but fewer than ten. This chain joins TRBV7-8 and TRBJ1-5, with TRBD1 matching 8 bases. The CDR3 is 17 amino acids. Germline V gives CDR1 SGHVS, CDR2 FQNEAQ. V lost 2 bases, J lost 0 bases, and 6 bases stayed unmatched. The CDR3 coding sequence is TGTGCCAGCAGCTTAACGGGGACAGGCCTTAGCAATCAGCCCCAGCATTTT. Its translation: CASSLTGTGLSNQPQHF.

A few counts support this clone. The chain combines TRBV5-6 with TRBJ2-1; 14 bases align to TRBD2. CDR1 is SGHDT and CDR2 is YYEEEE in the germline V gene. The V segment lost 4 bases and the J segment 7 bases; nucleotides outside the gene matches: 10. The CDR3 has 17 residues. CDR3 loop: CASSRTTSGRAPNEQFF. DNA for the CDR3: TGTGCCAGCAGCCGGACGACTAGCGGGAGGGCCCCTAATGAGCAGTTCTTC.

This clone was detected a few times. The chain couples TRBV14 to TRBJ2-5; 12 bases map to TRBD2. Germline V gene data show CDR1 as SGHDN and CDR2 as FVKESK. The CDR3 is 15 amino acids. V lost 4 bases to trimming and J lost 2 bases; unmatched junction nucleotides: 2. The CDR3 is CASSPLAGGQETQYF. CDR3 coding DNA: TGTGCCAGCAGCCCACTAGCGGGAGGACAAGAGACCCAGTACTTC.

This clone has more than one count but fewer than ten. This rearrangement joins TRBV5-1 to TRBJ2-7; TRBD2 aligns across 9 bases. J was trimmed by 0 bases and V by 4 bases; bases with no gene match: 5. Germline values: CDR1 SGHRS, CDR2 YFSETQ. There are 15 residues in the CDR3. The CDR3 region is CASSETSGSSYEQYF. The CDR3 DNA follows: TGCGCCAGCAGCGAGACTAGCGGAAGCTCCTACGAGCAGTACTTC.

This clone was counted a few times. This chain joins TRBV9 and TRBJ1-6, with D maybe TRBD1 (5 bases). V lost 4 bases and J 10 bases, leaving 18 bases between the germline ends. The CDR3 sequence is 15 residues long. Looked up from germline, CDR1 is SGDLS and CDR2 is YYNGEE. The CDR3, as DNA: TGTGCCAGCAGCACCGCGGGGGGGAGGGGATCACCCCTCCACTTT. It is translated as CASSTAGGRGSPLHF.

This clone has only a few counts. The chain combines TRBV18 with TRBJ2-7, with 9 bases identical to TRBD2. J gave up 3 bases and V 0 bases, and 3 bases lay outside the gene matches. The CDR3 runs 15 residues. Germline lookup yields CDR1 KGHSH and CDR2 LQKENI. The CDR3 bases are TGTGCCAGCTCACCACCGGCTAGCGGGGTCTACGAGCAGTACTTC. Amino acid sequence: CASSPPASGVYEQYF. Full variable domain (rest looked up from reference TRBV18 and TRBJ2-7): NAGVMQNPRHLVRRRGQEARLRCSPMKGHSHVYWYRQLPEEGLKFMVYLQKENIIDESGMPKERFSAEFPKEGPSILRIQQVVRGDSAAYFCASSPPASGVYEQYFGPGTRLTVT.

The rearrangement joins TRBV2 to TRBJ2-5, with D perhaps TRBD1 (7 bases). Per germline, CDR1 SNHLY and CDR2 FYNNEI. The V gene lost 4 bases and the J gene lost 4 bases, with 13 bases spanning the gap. The CDR3 extends over 14 amino acids. Here the CDR3 DNA reads TGTGCCAGCAGTGGTCAGGGGGGTGGAGAGACCCAGTACTTC. Translated: CASSGQGGGETQYF.

This CDR3 is CASRPPQGYEQYF. The DNA for the CDR3 is TGTGCCAGCAGGCCACCACAGGGCTACGAGCAGTACTTC. This chain links TRBV28 with TRBJ2-7, with D perhaps TRBD1 (6 bases). V was trimmed by 6 bases and J by 3 bases, leaving 12 bases between them. Per the germline V gene, CDR1 is MDHEN and CDR2 is SYDVKM. CDR3 length equals 13 residues.

This clone was counted only a few times. The chain carries TRBV28 and TRBJ2-1; D remains unclear. The CDR3 length is 14 residues. Germline lookup yields CDR1 MDHEN and CDR2 SYDVKM. The V and J ends lost 6 bases and 8 bases respectively, with 17 bases between them. In DNA, the CDR3 is TGTGCCAGCAGGCGTCACCAAGTTAACGATGAGCAGTTCTTC. Translating gives CASRRHQVNDEQFF.

This clone came up a few times. This rearrangement joins TRBV5-1 to TRBJ2-5; 8 nucleotides match TRBD1. V was pared by 3 bases and J by 4 bases, with 2 bases of the junction left unmatched. In germline, CDR1 is SGHRS, CDR2 YFSETQ. This CDR3 comprises 13 residues. CDR3 nucleotides: TGCGCCAGCAGCTCCGGACAGGGAGAGACCCAGTACTTC. This encodes CASSSGQGETQYF.

This clone was counted only a few times. The rearrangement uses TRBV7-8 and TRBJ2-1; 10 bases fit TRBD2. The length of the CDR3 is 17 residues. CDR1 is SGHVS, CDR2 FQNEAQ, per germline. Trimming at V came to 0 bases and at J to 8 bases, leaving 10 bases not matched to a gene. The CDR3 sequence is CASSLALASGSVDEQFF. CDR3 in DNA: TGTGCCAGCAGCTTAGCGTTGGCTAGCGGGAGTGTTGATGAGCAGTTCTTC.

The chain's CDR3 is CASSPEVVSGNTIYF. In nucleotides, the CDR3 is TGTGCCAGCTCACCGGAGGTCGTCTCTGGAAACACCATATATTTT. This sequence joins TRBV18 and TRBJ1-3; D ambiguous. The CDR3 runs 15 residues. CDR1 is KGHSH and CDR2 is LQKENI in the germline V gene. Trimming took 3 bases from V and 0 from J, leaving 9 bases between them. The full variable domain, its missing parts supplied by reference TRBV18 and TRBJ1-3, is NAGVMQNPRHLVRRRGQEARLRCSPMKGHSHVYWYRQLPEEGLKFMVYLQKENIIDESGMPKERFSAEFPKEGPSILRIQQVVRGDSAAYFCASSPEVVSGNTIYFGEGSWLTVV.

The chain joins TRBV6-5 to TRBJ1-1, with D maybe TRBD1 (5 bases). The CDR3 contains 11 residues. V lost 6 bases and J lost 11, with 13 bases in between. The V gene's germline CDR1 is MNHEY and CDR2 SVGAGI. The chain's CDR3 is CASRGDVWAFF. DNA for the CDR3: TGTGCCAGCAGGGGGGACGTGTGGGCTTTCTTT.

The V and J genes are TRBV7-9 and TRBJ1-2; 7 bases map to TRBD1. CDR1 and CDR2 from the germline V gene are SEHNR and FQNEAQ (reference sequence). Trimming removed 3 bases from V and 3 bases from J; junction bases left unmatched: 4. The CDR3 runs to 14 residues. CDR3 coding DNA: TGTGCCAGCAGCTTGGGACAGACCTACTATGGCTACACCTTC. It codes for CASSLGQTYYGYTF.

On this clone: This same CDR3 is encoded by further DNA sequences in the sample. The rearrangement uses TRBV2 and TRBJ1-2; a possible D gene is TRBD1 (5 bases). CDR1 is SNHLY and CDR2 is FYNNEI in the germline V gene. This CDR3 is built from 13 residues. V was pared by 3 bases and J by 0 bases, with 5 bases between. In DNA, the CDR3 is TGTGCCAGCAGTGAGGACACTAACTATGGCTACACCTTC. Encoded protein: CASSEDTNYGYTF. Together with reference TRBV2 and TRBJ1-2, the CDR3 gives the full variable domain: EPEVTQTPSHQVTQMGQEVILRCVPISNHLYFYWYRQILGQKVEFLVSFYNNEISEKSEIFDDQFSVERPDGSNFTLKIRSTKLEDSAMYFCASSEDTNYGYTFGSGTRLTVV.

This clone was seen a handful of times. J is TRBJ1-5 and V is TRBV5-6; the match to TRBD1 covers 8 bases. J lost 7 bases, V lost 4 bases, and 10 bases had no gene match. The CDR3 has 15 residues. Germline CDR1 is SGHDT and CDR2 is YYEEEE. CDR3 amino acids: CASSKFGQGRQPQHF. CDR3 sequence (DNA): TGTGCCAGCAGCAAGTTCGGACAGGGTCGACAGCCCCAGCATTTT.

This chain joins TRBV7-8 and TRBJ2-5; 8 bases line up with TRBD1. V dropped 0 bases and J dropped 5; count of bases not matched to a gene: 2. Germline values: CDR1 SGHVS, CDR2 FQNEAQ. There are 14 residues in the CDR3. As DNA, the CDR3 is TGTGCCAGCAGCTTAGCCGACAGGGGTGAGACCCAGTACTTC. This sequence encodes CASSLADRGETQYF.

The rearrangement uses TRBV6-5 and TRBJ2-7, with D unclear. The CDR3 runs 16 residues. The germline V gene has CDR1 MNHEY and CDR2 SVGAGI. Trimming stripped 0 bases from V and 4 bases from J, with 16 bases between. CDR3 protein: CASSYSYRAHLYEQYF. CDR3 sequence (DNA): TGTGCCAGCAGTTACTCCTACCGAGCCCACCTTTACGAGCAGTACTTC.

The sample holds a few counts of this clone. CDR3 protein: CASSQDQEAFF. The CDR3 coding sequence is TGTGCCAGCAGCCAAGACCAGGAAGCTTTCTTT. The chain joins TRBV14 to TRBJ1-1; D gene uncertain. V shed 0 bases and J shed 8 bases, with 4 bases lying between them. The germline gives CDR1 SGHDN, CDR2 FVKESK. The CDR3 length is 11 residues. Drawing the rest from reference TRBV14 and TRBJ1-1, the complete variable domain is EAGVTQFPSHSVIEKGQTVTLRCDPISGHDNLYWYRRVMGKEIKFLLHFVKESKQDESGMPNNRFLAERTGGTYSTLKVQPAELEDSGVYFCASSQDQEAFFGQGTRLTVV.

In this sample, this clone turned up a few times. This chain joins TRBV7-9 and TRBJ2-2; 9 bases align to TRBD1. CDR1 SEHNR and CDR2 FQNEAQ come from the germline V gene (reference sequence). Trimming at V came to 4 bases and at J to 0 bases, leaving 3 bases not matched to a gene. This CDR3 has 16 amino acids. This CDR3 is CASSYWTGANTGELFF. In nucleotides, the CDR3 is TGTGCCAGCAGCTATTGGACAGGGGCGAACACCGGGGAGCTGTTTTTT.

The rearrangement links TRBV11-2 to TRBJ2-7; 8 bases fit TRBD2. V gave up 1 base and J gave up 4 bases; unmatched junction bases: 9. Germline V CDR1 and CDR2: SGHAT, FQNNGV. The CDR3 length is 16 residues. The CDR3 DNA reads as TGTGCCAGCAGCTTAGCGCCGTGGCGGGGGGTTTACGAGCAGTACTTC. This codes for CASSLAPWRGVYEQYF.

The chain joins TRBV20-1 to TRBJ2-5; D is uncertain. Germline loops: CDR1 DFQATT, CDR2 SNEGSKA (reference sequence). The CDR3 loop spans 11 amino acids. Trimming removed 3 bases from V and 4 bases from J, with 6 bases in between. CDR3 region: CSARNTETQYF. The DNA of the CDR3 is TGCAGTGCTAGGAATACAGAGACCCAGTACTTC.

This clone turned up a few times. The rearrangement joins TRBV4-2 to TRBJ2-4, with 8 positions matching TRBD2. The V segment lost 4 bases and the J segment 2 bases; nucleotides outside the gene matches: 10. Germline V gene sequence: CDR1 LGHNA, CDR2 YNFKEQ. The CDR3 spans 17 residues. CDR3 nucleotides: TGTGCCAGCAGCCTTGAGGCGGGAGGTAATTCCAAAAACATTCAGTACTTC. The encoded protein is CASSLEAGGNSKNIQYF.

The chain uses TRBV5-8 and TRBJ2-5, with D tentatively TRBD2 (6 bases). Trimming took off 5 bases at V and 7 bases at J, with 15 bases between the two ends. The CDR3 runs to 13 residues. The germline CDR1 and CDR2 sequences are SGHTS and YDEGEE. The CDR3 region is CASSIPSSGTQYF. In nucleotides, the CDR3 is TGTGCCAGCAGTATCCCCAGTAGCGGGACCCAGTACTTC.

This clone has a handful of counts. At one of its ends the junction is not consistent with the germline gene, which may arise from a read error. The chain is built from TRBV7-3 and TRBJ2-5, with no clear D. Germline V gene sequence: CDR1 SGHTA, CDR2 FQGTGA. The CDR3 is made up of 11 amino acids. This CDR3 reads CASSSQGTQYF. In DNA, the CDR3 is TGTGCCAGCAGCTCACAAGGGACCCAGTACTTC.